This T cell receptor beta chain was identified during a study of blood T cells in healthy people across ages. Study overall: About one barcoded beta molecule per two T cells was the capture yield of template switching.

The authors ran a second PCR of about 6 to 12 cycles using a sample-barcoded 5' primer and a J-beta primer mix. TCRdb reprocessed the 5' RACE reads via MiXCR and lists one record per CDR3 protein. Of about 800,000 distinct CDR3 sequences listed, 35% to 50% are singletons. Extracted total RNA amounted to at least 5.5 micrograms for each sample. Germline V CDR1 and CDR2: KGHSH, LQKENI. V lost 5 bases, J lost 6 bases, and 17 bases lay in between. The CDR3 loop spans 14 amino acids. In the case of this clonotype: Its specificity is not known.

Study outcomes and limitations: The study could not conclusively compare naive and antigen-experienced cells, given its unsorted PBMCs.

The TCR sequence derives from a man older than 75 in good health. V usage is TRBV18 and J usage is TRBJ2-7, with D tentatively TRBD1 or TRBD2 (7 bases each). Sequencing used blood. CDR3 loop: CASSGYRGGSEQYF. CDR3 DNA sequence: TGTGCCAGCTCAGGCTACAGGGGAGGGAGCGAGCAGTACTTC.